This TCR beta chain was sequenced in a study of cytomegalovirus exposure and HLA in healthy donors (dated by TCRdb to 2016 to 2017). For the wider study: In an earlier analysis of 587 of the donors, about 260 Gb of sequence data and 90 million to 120 million unique TCR beta sequences from about 179 million T cells were reported. An early release that covered some 630 HLA-typed donors contained approximately 300 gigabases of sequencing data and about 84 million unique TCR sequences. Among the roughly 430 genotyped donors, 75% to 90% belonged to the genetic ancestry cluster associated with self-reported Caucasian donors. The study aimed to test whether cataloging public T cell receptors could reveal signatures of past pathogen exposure. Using immunosequencing, the study profiled T cell repertoires from 666 subjects and related those repertoires to cytomegalovirus serostatus. A separate validation cohort of some 130 different subjects was used in addition to the 666-subject first cohort. The study combined high-throughput TCR immunosequencing, statistical association of individual TCRs with disease status, and machine learning to predict cytomegalovirus infection status. To study patterns of TCR occurrence, a later analysis re-analyzed previously published TCR beta repertoires from around 660 donors and added high-resolution HLA genotyping. Rather than using new phenotypic data, the later analysis identified candidate immune exposures from TCR beta sequences and from how often those sequences occurred across donors. An earlier analysis of some 500 of the donors applied high-throughput TCR beta sequencing to assess whether each TCR beta V gene segment acted as functional or pseudogenic. Alongside the repertoire data, information on donor age, sex, ethnicity and CMV serostatus was compiled. A later genetic analysis used genome-wide SNP genotypes for about 65% of the 666 donors, treating that subset as a discovery cohort. All discovery cohort repertoires had been generated on a single sequencing platform. Both class I and class II loci were covered by HLA typing, at four-digit resolution. The number of typed donors differed by locus: about 620-640 for A, B, C, DRB1 and DQB1; approximately 520 for DQA1; some 610 for DPA1; and 400 to 480 for DPB1. Because of strong linkage in the cohort, a few DR-DQ haplotypes were treated as single units for association and clustering. Among roughly 400 genotyped donors of the cohort, an average of approximately 240,000 unique TCR beta nucleotide sequences was sequenced per donor, of which about 18% were non-productive.

With regard to this clone: Its antigen specificity is not known. No per-base quality is available; no much larger clone lies one base away.

The cohort comprised around 690 healthy bone marrow donors. Cohort members were all nominally healthy when sampled, although unrecorded immune exposures were likely present. The donor tested CMV seropositive and was one of the 289 seropositive cohort members. Each donor provided a peripheral blood sample, and peripheral blood mononuclear cells were used for TCR beta sequencing. Genomic DNA was extracted from the blood cell samples with the Qiagen DNeasy Blood Extraction Kit. V is reduced by 2 bases and J by 5 bases, leaving a spacing of 18 bases between them. Based on the germline V gene, the CDR1 and CDR2 sequences are SGHAT and FQNNGV. The CDR3 sequence holds 16 residues, the cysteine and phenylalanine included. Only the CDR3 DNA stays, 48 bases, in frame from base 1. General study outcomes and caveats: The only immune exposure information available for the cohort was CMV serostatus. Most TCR sequences were seen in very few donors, while some public TCRs were found in many individuals. A further reported finding was that TCR beta sequences accurately predicted the HLA-A and HLA-B alleles for most subjects in the first cohort. In an earlier analysis of more than 450 of the donors, most TCR beta V segments were observed in productive rearrangements about 90% or about 30% of the time, broadly matching IMGT annotations. A total of 150 or so TCR beta chains were listed by the study as associated with cytomegalovirus. Only TCR beta chains were sequenced in this cohort, and the absence of alpha or paired-chain data limited detectable features. According to a later analysis, most CMV-associated TCR beta chains appeared to be HLA-restricted, and the HLA associations seemed to be driven largely by CMV exposure. In a later genetic analysis, fewer N-insertions in productive TCRs were reported among donors in an Asian-associated ancestry cluster than the roughly 700-donor mean. The presence/absence analyses assumed that sequencing depth was roughly uniform across donors, and that assumption may not be true. It was suggested by the authors that the approach could potentially be generalized to other disease states and immunological phenotypes. According to a later analysis, parvovirus B19, influenza, CMV and Epstein-Barr virus appeared linked to several top co-occurrence clusters. In vitro tests confirmed that three of the cytomegalovirus-associated TCR beta chains recognize cytomegalovirus antigens. Linkage disequilibrium might explain the correlated functional status among segregating V segments, but an unknown experimental factor could not be excluded. A cluster of highly shared sequence variants was judged likely to represent a technical artifact of the sequencing pipeline. A later analysis found that TCR association rates varied across HLA loci, with DRB1 alleles showing the most associated TCRs and HLA-C alleles the fewest. In both the original and validation cohorts, the classifier was reported to diagnose cytomegalovirus status with high specificity and sensitivity. An association between a missense DCLRE1C variant and V-gene and J-gene trimming of TCR beta chains was found in a later genetic analysis and replicated in an independent cohort. The earlier analysis of approximately 590 of the donors excluded 15 to 20 rarely observed V segments, including chromosome 9 orphons, because counts were too low. Because HLA typing was missing for some donors at each locus, association tests included only the typed subset. In a later analysis, HLA-associated TCR beta chains were found to be more clonally expanded and to have lower generation probabilities than equally common non-associated chains. At a false discovery rate of 0.05, a later analysis linked roughly 17,000 TCR beta sequences to specific HLA alleles. Some IMGT-functional V segments, including TRBV6-2 and TRBV6-3, could not be told apart with the 87-base-pair reads, so those segments were excluded. Strong co-occurrence of HLA alleles, especially DR and DQ, made assigning TCR associations to individual alleles difficult.

Libraries were built with the immunoSEQ multiplex PCR assay. The multiplex PCR relied on a mix of 60 forward primers for TCR Vbeta segments and 13 reverse primers for TCR Jbeta segments. A multiplex PCR assay on genomic DNA amplified the CDR3 region of rearranged TCR beta genes. Amplified TCR beta libraries were sequenced as 87-base-pair reads on the Illumina HiSeq System. As for the original processing: A later analysis tallied about 77 million unique TCR beta chains across the approximately 670 repertoires, and around 9.9 million of those chains were shared by two or more donors. To remove PCR and sequencing errors, raw reads were error-corrected and collapsed into unique sequences using a nearest-neighbor algorithm that merged closely related sequences. CDR3 sequences were aligned to IMGT reference sequences to assign V, D and J gene segments. For a sequence to be retained, a match of at least six nucleotides was required to both a V gene segment and a J gene segment. A rearrangement counted as productive if the CDR3 had no stop codons and remained in frame with V and J, and every other rearrangement counted as non-productive. Following IMGT convention, CDR3 was defined as the stretch from the second conserved V-encoded cysteine to the conserved J-encoded phenylalanine. In an earlier analysis of approximately 500 of the donors, sequences lacking an unambiguous match to a single V gene segment were excluded. An earlier analysis of 500 to 600 of the donors classified V segments as functional when productive rearrangements were above 56.7% and as segregating when the standard deviation between donors was above 5%. A statistical classification framework was built for diagnosing cytomegalovirus status from the catalog of TCR beta chain sequences. V and J gene assignment, in a later analysis, came from comparing TCR nucleotide sequences with IMGT/GENE-DB human TR gene sequences. Using the TCRdist pipeline, a later analysis assigned CDR3 sequences along with most-parsimonious VDJ recombination scenarios. In a later analysis, each TCR beta chain was defined by its CDR3 amino acid sequence together with its V-gene family, and reads without a unique V-gene family were excluded. A later analysis removed over 500 highly shared, low-generation-probability nucleotide sequences to deal with suspected cross-contamination and a sequencing artifact. For each public chain, a later analysis derived a clonal expansion index from normalized ranks of inferred template counts within each repertoire. In a later analysis, generation probabilities were computed using a VDJ recombination model fitted to out-of-frame rearrangements, and the results were checked against IGoR. A later analysis scored TCR-TCR, TCR-HLA and TCR-CMV co-occurrence with hypergeometric tests, applying a repertoire-size bias correction to TCR pairs. False discovery rates were estimated in a later analysis by permuting HLA or CMV assignments 20 times. In a later analysis, co-occurring TCRs were grouped with DBSCAN, and TCRdist sequence similarity was added when clustering was performed within HLA-allele-positive subsets. Co-occurrence clustering excluded repertoires with fewer than 30,000 or more than 120,000 public chains, plus five with anomalous nucleotide sharing. This immuneACCESS table, as held by TCRdb, lists in-frame sequences with V and J called but not all clones. Of the missing ones, under half trace to an unresolved V gene in checked studies; the others have no known cause. From that table come the V and J calls and clone size; the DNA was used to work out D and trimming. The sample includes 99,000 or so clones, with about 74% observed a single time. The top ten constitute 16% of the sample.

This TCR came from a man aged 55 to 70 in good health and CMV-seropositive. The specimen was PBMCs. Recombination linked TRBV11-2 to TRBJ2-5, with a tentative D gene TRBD2 over 5 matching bases. The nucleotide sequence reads TGTGCCAGCAGCTTACGACCGGGGAGCCTCCAGGAGACCCAGTACTTC. Its translation is CASSLRPGSLQETQYF. Full variable domain (CDR3 extended with the reference TRBV11-2 and TRBJ2-5 proteins): EAGVAQSPRYKIIEKRQSVAFWCNPISGHATLYWYQQILGQGPKLLIQFQNNGVVDDSQLPKDRFSAERLKGVDSTLKIQPAKLEDSAVYLCASSLRPGSLQETQYFGPGTRLLVL.